What follows are 14 T cell receptor beta chains derived from one specimen sequenced in a study of shared clonotypes between healthy human individuals. The data were produced by immunoSEQ multiplex PCR, yet TCRdb's version contains in-frame clones alone and is incomplete. The repertoire holds fewer than 3 million clones, with just under 95% as singletons. Sequenced input: naive CD4+ T cells from PBMCs. As for subset: CD45RA+ positively selected. The receptors were sampled from a man aged 18 to 35 in good health. Some clones in this sample may be carry-over from other donors' samples.

This clone appeared once. The CDR3 nucleotides are TGTGCCAGCAGTTCCCACAAGACAGGGGCCTACGAGCAGTACTTC. Translated, it gives CASSSHKTGAYEQYF. This chain links TRBV28 with TRBJ2-7; TRBD1 agrees at 8 bases. The CDR3 loop spans 15 amino acids. Germline V CDR1 and CDR2: MDHEN, SYDVKM. V lost 4 bases to trimming and J lost 2 bases; unmatched junction nucleotides: 7.

V and J are TRBV9 and TRBJ2-5; a weak D match, TRBD2 (5 bases). This CDR3 is 16 amino acids long. Germline CDR1 and CDR2: SGDLS and YYNGEE. V dropped 4 bases and J dropped 5 bases, with 21 bases sitting between them. The CDR3 protein is CASSPGLAPEIETQYF. In nucleotides, the CDR3 is TGTGCCAGCAGCCCTGGCCTAGCTCCTGAGATTGAGACCCAGTACTTC.

This chain links TRBV4-1 with TRBJ2-5; D is unresolved. The V gene lost 1 base and the J gene lost 4 bases, with 10 bases spanning the gap. The germline V gene encodes CDR1 MGHRA and CDR2 YSYEKL. CDR3 length equals 14 residues. The CDR3 loop reads CASSQGISGETQYF. The CDR3 region has the DNA TGCGCCAGCAGCCAAGGCATCTCGGGAGAGACCCAGTACTTC.

The table lists this clone with a count of one. This chain uses TRBV9 with TRBJ2-5, with D possibly being TRBD1 or TRBD2 (5 bases each). Germline CDR1 and CDR2: SGDLS and YYNGEE. Trimming removed 2 bases at V and 5 bases at J, with 13 bases between. The CDR3 contains 14 residues. DNA for the CDR3: TGTGCCAGCAGCGTCGGCAGGGACCCTGAGACCCAGTACTTC. It specifies CASSVGRDPETQYF.

This clone showed up just a few times. The genes are TRBV7-3 and TRBJ2-2; D is unclear. From germline, CDR1 is SGHTA and CDR2 FQGTGA. The CDR3 spans 16 residues. The V and J ends lost 4 bases and 6 bases respectively, with 18 bases between them. The CDR3 region is CASSSTSYPRAGELFF. The DNA of the CDR3 is TGTGCCAGCAGCTCCACAAGCTACCCTCGGGCCGGGGAGCTGTTTTTT.

This clone was observed a few times. This chain connects TRBV9 to TRBJ1-2; D is ambiguous. The germline V and J ends were trimmed by 0 bases and 4 bases, with 7 bases remaining between them. The germline V gene has CDR1 SGDLS and CDR2 YYNGEE. There are 13 residues in the CDR3. CDR3 loop: CASSVDELYGYTF. CDR3 nucleotide sequence: TGTGCCAGCAGCGTAGACGAACTCTATGGCTACACCTTC.

Notes on this clone: Other DNA sequences in this sample translate to the same CDR3. This chain connects TRBV28 to TRBJ2-7; TRBD2 agrees at 9 bases. The CDR3 loop spans 14 amino acids. Germline CDR1 and CDR2: MDHEN and SYDVKM. With V trimmed by 7 bases and J by 0 bases, 4 bases remained unmatched. The CDR3 DNA reads TGTGCCAGCATCGAGACTAGCGGCTCCTACGAGCAGTACTTC. Encoded protein: CASIETSGSYEQYF.

There are a few counts of this clone. J is TRBJ1-1 and V is TRBV29-1; D unresolved. CDR1 SQVTM and CDR2 ANQGSEA come from the germline V gene. CDR3 length equals 12 residues. V was clipped by 4 bases and J by 4 bases, with 10 bases between them. The chain's CDR3 is CSVGGLGTEAFF. The CDR3 bases are TGCAGCGTTGGCGGATTAGGCACTGAAGCTTTCTTT.

This clone was seen a single time. The rearrangement uses TRBV7-2 and TRBJ2-2; D gene uncertain. The CDR3 is 16 residues long. Between the trimmed V and J ends, which lost 3 bases and 0 bases, there was a span of 11 bases. CDR1 is SGHTA, CDR2 FQGNSA, per germline. The CDR3 is CASSFLGVANTGELFF. The CDR3 nucleotides read TGTGCCAGCAGCTTTCTAGGCGTTGCGAACACCGGGGAGCTGTTTTTT.

The rearrangement joins TRBV9 to TRBJ1-2, with 9 bases matching TRBD1. With V trimmed by 2 bases and J by 8 bases, 13 bases remained unmatched. The germline V gene has CDR1 SGDLS and CDR2 YYNGEE. There are 16 residues in the CDR3. The CDR3 bases are TGTGCCAGCAGCGTCTTTTCGGGACAGGGAGTTCAGGGCTACACCTTC. Residues: CASSVFSGQGVQGYTF.

The chain joins TRBV7-9 to TRBJ1-4, with 7 bases that match TRBD1. This CDR3 has 15 amino acids. Germline CDR1 and CDR2: SEHNR and FQNEAQ (reference sequence). J lost 7 bases, V lost 5 bases, and 10 bases had no gene match. The CDR3 region is CASSPTAGGIEKLFF. The CDR3 nucleotides are TGTGCCAGCAGCCCCACGGCAGGGGGAATTGAAAAACTGTTTTTT.

The chain uses TRBV11-2 and TRBJ2-6; D is ambiguous. Germline CDR1 SGHAT, CDR2 FQNNGV. This CDR3 spans 15 amino acids. With 2 bases removed from V and 0 bases from J, the gap between germline ends came to 5 bases. The CDR3 nucleotides read TGTGCCAGCAGCTTACTGGCCTCTGGGGCCAACGTCCTGACTTTC. It translates to CASSLLASGANVLTF.

V and J are TRBV15 and TRBJ2-7, with 9 bases fitting TRBD1. The CDR3 loop spans 15 amino acids. Germline CDR1 LNHNV, CDR2 YYDKDF (reference sequence). After removal of 5 bases from V and 3 bases from J, the junction contained 8 bases not matched to a gene. The CDR3 is CATSSLGQGNYEQYF. As DNA, the CDR3 is TGTGCCACCAGCTCACTTGGACAGGGGAACTACGAGCAGTACTTC.

The chain couples TRBV28 to TRBJ2-1; D may correspond to TRBD1 or TRBD2 (5 bases each). The germline gives CDR1 MDHEN, CDR2 SYDVKM. Between the trimmed V and J ends, which lost 6 bases and 13 bases, there was a span of 25 bases. CDR3 length: 15 residues. The CDR3 loop reads CASRIYGTSSQGQFF. CDR3 DNA: TGTGCCAGCAGAATATACGGGACGTCATCCCAGGGACAGTTCTTC.